What follows are 21 T cell receptor delta chains derived from one specimen sequenced in a study of Vδ1+ human thymocytes. Notes on the study in general: Highly polyclonal TRG and TRD repertoires with Gaussian CDR3 length distributions appeared in thymus.

RNA was extracted from the cells and then reverse transcribed. CDR3 amplicons came from multiplex PCR with pooled V-gene forward and constant-region reverse primers. With CATT, TCRdb re-called clones from the multiplex PCR reads. The profile shows around 23,000 delta-chain clones, 6.5% to 8% of them singletons. Their specific antigens are unknown. The sample comprised Vdelta1+ gamma-delta thymocytes from the thymus. Subset meaning: FACS-sorted CD3+ TCRalphabeta- TCRVdelta1+ TCRVdelta2- thymocytes. The receptor source for this set is a girl less than two years old who had congenital heart surgery.

With regard to this clone: With a much larger clone just one base away, this may be a read error. The chain carries TRDV2 and TRDJ2; the D gene is possibly TRDD3 (5 bases). The V end lost 0 bases, the J end lost 4 bases, and 17 bases lay between the germline ends. Germline assignment: CDR1 GEAIGNYY and CDR2 EKD. This CDR3 region has 17 residues. DNA of the CDR3: TGTGCCTGTGACACCGAAAGGGGAAACTATTCGACAGCACAACTCTTCTTT. It codes for CACDTERGNYSTAQLFF.

This clone came up a few times. The chain carries TRDV1 and TRDJ1; 12 positions match TRDD3. CDR3 length: 19 amino acids. V lost 4 bases and J lost 0; bases outside the gene matches: 12. The V gene's germline CDR1 is TSWWSYY and CDR2 QGS. The CDR3 DNA is TGTGCTCTTGGGGCCCGTACTGGGGGATACATTGGGTACACCGATAAACTCATCTTT. Translating it yields CALGARTGGYIGYTDKLIF.

In its sample, this clone was seen a few times. The chain links TRDV1 to TRDJ1; 9 bases are a match to TRDD2. Germline CDR1 is TSWWSYY and CDR2 is QGS. The CDR3 totals 20 residues. With V trimmed by 0 bases and J by 0 bases, 14 bases remained unmatched. Here the CDR3 DNA reads TGTGCTCTTGGGGAACTCCTTTCCTTCCTACGTAGCCGGGACACCGATAAACTCATCTTT. This codes for CALGELLSFLRSRDTDKLIF.

Only a few counts were recorded for this clone. The chain has TRDV1 and TRDJ1; D gene unclear. The germline V and J ends were trimmed by 3 bases and 0 bases, with 14 bases remaining between them. The V gene's germline CDR1 is TSWWSYY and CDR2 QGS. The CDR3 is made up of 16 amino acids. The CDR3 is CALGEPPITYTDKLIF. CDR3 sequence (DNA): TGTGCTCTTGGGGAGCCGCCGATTACGTACACCGATAAACTCATCTTT.

This clone was recorded a few times. This rearrangement joins TRDV1 to TRDJ1; the match to TRDD3 covers 12 bases. Germline V CDR1 and CDR2: TSWWSYY, QGS. J lost 3 bases, V lost 1 base, and 33 bases had no gene match. The length of the CDR3 is 26 residues. CDR3 nucleotides: TGTGCTCTTGGGGAACACCAGGGGCCTTCCTACCCTCACTGGGGGATACCAGTAAATCGGGCCGATAAACTCATCTTT. This encodes CALGEHQGPSYPHWGIPVNRADKLIF.

This clone was seen only a few times. The chain couples TRDV1 to TRDJ1; D may be TRDD3 (5 bases). Trimming stripped 1 base from V and 0 bases from J, with 24 bases between. The germline CDR1 and CDR2 sequences are TSWWSYY and QGS. CDR3 length: 20 residues. This chain's CDR3 is CALGERFRGPRDRYTDKLIF. For the CDR3, the DNA is TGTGCTCTTGGGGAACGGTTTCGGGGGCCTAGAGATAGGTACACCGATAAACTCATCTTT.

V usage is TRDV1 and J usage is TRDJ1; 9 bases are shared with TRDD3. Germline values: CDR1 TSWWSYY, CDR2 QGS. Trimming at V came to 0 bases and at J to 7 bases, leaving 12 bases not matched to a gene. The CDR3 is made up of 17 amino acids. The CDR3 region has the DNA TGTGCTCTTGGGGAACTAACCGGGGGATACATACAGGGTAAACTCATCTTT. Its translation is CALGELTGGYIQGKLIF.

The V and J genes are TRDV1 and TRDJ1, with 8 bases lining up with TRDD3. Germline CDR1 TSWWSYY, CDR2 QGS. CDR3 length equals 17 residues. Trimming at V came to 2 bases and at J to 8 bases, leaving 16 bases not matched to a gene. The CDR3 region is CALGERSDDGGLKKLIF. CDR3 nucleotides: TGTGCTCTTGGGGAAAGGTCCGACGATGGGGGATTAAAGAAACTCATCTTT.

This chain uses TRDV1 with TRDJ1; 12 nucleotides line up with TRDD3. The V gene's germline CDR1 is TSWWSYY and CDR2 QGS. J gave up 0 bases and V 4 bases, and 21 bases lay outside the gene matches. This CDR3 has 22 amino acids. Written as DNA, the CDR3 is TGTGCTCTTGGGGGACCACTGGGGGATACATTAAACCTTGGTAGGGACACCGATAAACTCATCTTT. It yields the protein CALGGPLGDTLNLGRDTDKLIF.

There are a few counts of this clone. The J gene is TRDJ1; the V gene was not called; the listed D gene, TRDD3, was not tested against the DNA. The CDR3 covers 19 residues. DNA of the CDR3: TGTGCTCTTGGGGAAAAGGCCCCGCCACGACTGGGGGACACCGATAAACTCATCTTT. As protein: CALGEKAPPRLGDTDKLIF.

This clone has more than one count but fewer than ten. This chain uses TRDV1 with TRDJ1, with a possible D match to TRDD3 (5 bases). The CDR3 is made up of 20 amino acids. V was clipped by 1 base and J by 0 bases, with 24 bases between them. Germline assignment: CDR1 TSWWSYY and CDR2 QGS. CDR3 nucleotide sequence: TGTGCTCTTGGGGAACACCTCTACCGCTTCTGGGCCCCTGACACCGATAAACTCATCTTT. Protein sequence: CALGEHLYRFWAPDTDKLIF.

The chain recombines TRDV1 with TRDJ1; 9 bases line up with TRDD3. Here the J gene was assigned by germline matching of the DNA, as TCRdb has none. The J segment lost 0 bases and the V segment lost 0 bases, leaving 14 bases of the junction unmatched. The CDR3 consists of 20 residues. CDR1 and CDR2 (germline): TSWWSYY, QGS. The chain's CDR3 is CALGELVRTGGPLYTDKLIF. The CDR3 nucleotides read TGTGCTCTTGGGGAACTGGTACGCACTGGGGGACCCCTTTACACCGATAAACTCATCTTT.

The chain recombines TRDV1 with TRDJ1, with TRDD3 as a possible D gene (6 bases). Germline lookup yields CDR1 TSWWSYY and CDR2 QGS. The V end lost 0 bases, the J end lost 0 bases, and 17 bases lay between the germline ends. This CDR3 has 18 residues. The CDR3 spells CALGELGFGGPYTDKLIF. The DNA for the CDR3 is TGTGCTCTTGGGGAACTCGGCTTCGGGGGACCCTACACCGATAAACTCATCTTT.

This clone was detected a few times. This chain joins TRDV1 and TRDJ1; 7 bases fit TRDD3. Germline loops: CDR1 TSWWSYY, CDR2 QGS. The junction had 13 bases not matched to a gene; V was cut back by 0 bases and J by 0 bases. The CDR3 length is 19 residues. The CDR3 region has the DNA TGTGCTCTTGGGGAACTCGCTTCCCTGGGGGGCCCGTACACCGATAAACTCATCTTT. Its protein is CALGELASLGGPYTDKLIF.

This clone has a handful of counts. A much larger clone sits a single nucleotide away, making a read error possible. Other nucleotide sequences from this sample produce the same CDR3. This rearrangement joins TRDV2 to TRDJ1; 7 nucleotides align to TRDD3. From germline, CDR1 is GEAIGNYY and CDR2 EKD. This CDR3 contains 15 residues. With 0 bases clipped from V and 0 bases from J, the junction kept 3 bases outside the gene matches. The DNA of the CDR3 is TGTGCCTGTGACACCGTCGGGGGATACACCGATAAACTCATCTTT. Amino acids: CACDTVGGYTDKLIF.

This clone came up a few times. The chain has TRDV1 and TRDJ1; 10 positions match TRDD3. V lost 0 bases and J lost 4; bases outside the gene matches: 20. From germline, CDR1 is TSWWSYY and CDR2 QGS. The CDR3 has 21 residues. CDR3 in DNA: TGTGCTCTTGGGGAACTTCATCCGGAACGAACCGACTGGGGGATGGTCGATAAACTCATCTTT. Amino acid sequence: CALGELHPERTDWGMVDKLIF.

This chain uses TRDV1 with TRDJ1; 9 nucleotides line up with TRDD3. TCRdb is silent on the J gene; assignment here came from matching the DNA to germline. Looked up from germline, CDR1 is TSWWSYY and CDR2 is QGS. The CDR3 totals 18 residues. V dropped 3 bases and J dropped 6; count of bases not matched to a gene: 17. This chain's CDR3 is CALGDNSAWGYGANKLIF. For the CDR3, the DNA is TGTGCTCTTGGGGACAATTCCGCGTGGGGATACGGGGCCAATAAACTCATCTTT.

This clone appeared a few times. The chain is built from TRDV1 and TRDJ1, with TRDD3 matching over 7 bases. Germline V gene sequence: CDR1 TSWWSYY, CDR2 QGS. The CDR3 is 14 amino acids. V trimming: 2 bases; J trimming: 4 bases; junction bases outside the gene matches: 4. In DNA form, the CDR3 reads TGTGCTCTTGGGGAATATTGGGGATACGATAAACTCATCTTT. Its protein product is CALGEYWGYDKLIF.

The rearrangement links TRDV1 to TRDJ1; D uncertain. This CDR3 is 25 amino acids long. Germline loops: CDR1 TSWWSYY, CDR2 QGS. V gave up 1 base and J gave up 0 bases, with 39 bases separating them. CDR3 DNA sequence: TGTGCTCTTGGGGAACGTATCGCCGTACCCCTTGAGGTTCTACGTACAAGGGCCTACACCGATAAACTCATCTTT. Residues: CALGERIAVPLEVLRTRAYTDKLIF.

V and J are TRDV1 and TRDJ1; TRDD3 matches 9 bases. Unmatched junction bases numbered 22, after V lost 5 bases and J lost 0 bases. This CDR3 has 21 amino acids. Germline V gives CDR1 TSWWSYY, CDR2 QGS. Here the CDR3 DNA reads TGTGCTCTTGGGACGGCCTTTCACACTACTGGGGGACCCTGGTACACCGATAAACTCATCTTT. Its protein is CALGTAFHTTGGPWYTDKLIF.

There are a few counts of this clone. The junction differs from germline at one of its ends, possibly a read error. This sample includes further DNA sequences coding for the same CDR3. This chain connects TRDV1 to TRDJ1, with a tentative D call TRDD3 (6 bases). Germline loops: CDR1 TSWWSYY, CDR2 QGS. The CDR3 spans 11 residues. The CDR3 here is CALGDRATLIF. As DNA, the CDR3 is TGTGCTCTCGGGGATCGAGCTACACTCATCTTT.